One and the same sample provided the 21 T cell receptor beta chains below, sequenced in a study of CD8+CD57+ T cells in acquired aplastic anemia. Profiles of TCR beta VDJ and CDR3 were generated from a genomic DNA template. TCRdb reanalysed the reads using MiXCR and keeps one entry per CDR3 protein. Among about 200,000 distinct CDR3 sequences listed, 30% to 40% were seen once. Sequencing input: sorted CD4+, CD8+, or CD8+CD57+ T cells (not recorded which) from PBMCs. The receptors were gathered from a human donor in good health, serving as a control.

The CDR3 coding sequence is TGTGCCAGCAGCCCCGGGACTAGCGGGAAATCTGTGGAGACCCAGTACTTC. Its translation is CASSPGTSGKSVETQYF. The chain has TRBV11-1 and TRBJ2-5, with 13 nucleotides matching TRBD2. Germline V CDR1 and CDR2: SGHAT, FQDESV (reference sequence). Trimming removed 5 bases from V and 5 bases from J; junction bases left unmatched: 11. The CDR3 spans 17 residues.

A few counts support this clonotype. This sequence joins TRBV2 and TRBJ1-2; D not resolved. The germline V and J ends were trimmed by 6 bases and 3 bases, with 11 bases remaining between them. The CDR3 covers 13 residues. Germline loops: CDR1 SNHLY, CDR2 FYNNEI. The CDR3 loop is CASRADRHYGYTF. For the CDR3, the DNA is TGTGCCAGCAGGGCGGACCGACACTATGGCTACACCTTC.

The rearrangement joins TRBV10-3 to TRBJ1-1; no clear D gene. The CDR3 length is 15 residues. V was pared by 10 bases and J by 4 bases, with 22 bases between. Germline CDR1 and CDR2: ENHRY and SYGVKD. The CDR3 protein is CASSTGRALGTEAFF. The CDR3 bases are TGTGCCAGCAGCACCGGAAGGGCTTTGGGCACTGAAGCTTTCTTT.

This clonotype was observed at least ten times. The chain is built from TRBV6-1 and TRBJ1-2, with 7 bases fitting TRBD1. Germline lookup yields CDR1 MNHNS and CDR2 SASEGT. The CDR3 length is 14 residues. The V gene end was trimmed by 3 bases and the J gene end by 8 bases; junction bases not matched to a gene: 9. For the CDR3, the DNA is TGTGCCAGCAGTGATTTATACAGGGGCGACGGCTACACCTTC. It is translated as CASSDLYRGDGYTF.

This clonotype has at least ten counts. V gene TRBV4-2 combines with J gene TRBJ1-6; no definite D call. The germline gives CDR1 LGHNA, CDR2 YNFKEQ. V lost 2 bases and J 5 bases, leaving 7 bases between the germline ends. The CDR3 covers 14 residues. The CDR3 region is CASSQLGDNSPLHF. The CDR3, as DNA: TGTGCCAGCAGCCAATTGGGTGATAATTCACCCCTCCACTTT.

This clonotype is a singleton in its sample. Because the CDR3's place on the DNA is in doubt, the DNA is left out and the CDR3 is given as listed by TCRdb. The chain links TRBV25-1 to TRBJ2-2; the D segment call TRBD1 is taken from the table without a DNA check. With termini counted, the CDR3 has 17 amino acids. Per germline, CDR1 MGHDK and CDR2 SYGVNS. CDR3 protein: CACSARDPVRTAGELFF.

A word on this clonotype: A much larger clone differs by one base, so this may be a read error. The chain combines TRBV20-1 with TRBJ1-1; a weak D match, TRBD1 (6 bases). This CDR3 contains 14 residues. CDR1 is DFQATT and CDR2 is SNEGSKA in the germline V gene (reference sequence). With 6 bases removed from V and 7 bases from J, the gap between germline ends came to 21 bases. CDR3 region: CSARLWTDGIEAFF. The CDR3 nucleotides are TGCAGTGCCAGGCTATGGACAGACGGAATTGAAGCTTTCTTT.

This clonotype has a count of ten or more. The rearrangement links TRBV7-2 to TRBJ1-2; 8 bases align to TRBD1. The CDR3 spans 14 residues. Germline CDR1 reads SGHTA; CDR2 reads FQGNSA. J gave up 4 bases and V 6 bases, and 7 bases lay outside the gene matches. The CDR3 sequence is CASSLQGASYGYTF. The CDR3 nucleotides are TGTGCCAGCAGTCTTCAGGGGGCAAGCTATGGCTACACCTTC.

As regards this clonotype: Relative to the germline gene, one junction end is altered; a read error may explain this. This chain's CDR3 is CTTSRAFSGSSYNEQFF. The CDR3 DNA is TGTACCACCAGCAGGGCATTTAGCGGGAGCTCCTACAATGAGCAGTTCTTC. The rearrangement links TRBV15 to TRBJ2-1, with 9 positions matching TRBD2. The CDR3 consists of 17 residues. The V gene's germline CDR1 is LNHNV and CDR2 YYDKDF (reference sequence).

Worth noting for this clonotype: A much larger clone differs by one base, so this may be a read error. The CDR3 does not end in the conserved phenylalanine or tryptophan, so this is likely a read error. This CDR3 reads CASNSGWETQYS. For the CDR3, the DNA is TGTGCCAGCAACTCCGGCTGGGAGACCCAGTACTCC. The chain joins TRBV7-4 to TRBJ2-5; D remains unclear. Looked up from germline, CDR1 is SGHVT and CDR2 is SQSDAQ. CDR3 length equals 12 residues. Trimming cost V 7 bases and J 5 bases, with 11 bases left between them.

The chain uses TRBV9 and TRBJ1-6, with D possibly being TRBD1 (5 bases). The germline V gene has CDR1 SGDLS and CDR2 YYNGEE. This CDR3 spans 16 amino acids. Trimming cost V 3 bases and J 10 bases, with 20 bases left between them. CDR3 DNA: TGTGCCAGCAGCGGGGACGGGAGGGGAGGCAACTCACCCCTCCACTTT. Translated: CASSGDGRGGNSPLHF.

Comments on this clonotype: Given a much more abundant clone one base away, this may be a read error. The V call is TRBV5-6, the J call TRBJ2-5; D unresolved. Between the trimmed V and J ends, which lost 4 bases and 4 bases, there was a span of 11 bases. The germline CDR1 and CDR2 sequences are SGHDT and YYEEEE. This CDR3 has 13 amino acids. This CDR3 reads CASSRDWGETQYF. The DNA of the CDR3 is TGTGCCAGCAGCCGAGACTGGGGAGAGACCCAGTACTTC.

V is TRBV10-1 and J is TRBJ2-3; D might be TRBD1 (7 bases). Trimming stripped 3 bases from V and 4 bases from J, with 17 bases between. Per the germline V gene, CDR1 is WNHNN and CDR2 is SYGVQD (reference sequence). This CDR3 has 16 residues. CDR3 loop: CASSDVDRRGADTQYF. For the CDR3, the DNA is TGCGCCAGCAGTGATGTGGACAGGAGGGGGGCAGATACGCAGTATTTT.

Regarding this clonotype: A much larger clone lies a single base off, so this may be a read error. The rearrangement joins TRBV20-1 to TRBJ1-2; TRBD1 is a possible D gene (6 bases). The length of the CDR3 is 14 residues. CDR1 is DFQATT, CDR2 SNEGSKA, per germline (reference sequence). In nucleotides, the CDR3 is TGCAGTGCTACCCAGGGGCTCGGTGCCTATGGCCACACCTTC. Translating gives CSATQGLGAYGHTF.

This clonotype was seen ten or more times. The V and J genes are TRBV19 and TRBJ1-1, with a possible D match to TRBD1 (5 bases). Trimming shortened V by 4 bases and J by 2 bases, and 11 bases separated the two germline ends. This CDR3 is 14 amino acids long. The germline V gene encodes CDR1 LNHDA and CDR2 SQIVND (reference sequence). The CDR3, as DNA: TGTGCCAGTAGTAAATACACAGGAAACACTGAAGCTTTCTTT. Amino acid sequence: CASSKYTGNTEAFF.

The chain links TRBV12-3 or TRBV12-4 to TRBJ2-1; 7 bases are a match to TRBD1. Trimming at V came to 0 bases and at J to 8 bases, leaving 10 bases not matched to a gene. The CDR3 has 16 residues. CDR3: CASSLARDRVRHEQFF. The CDR3 DNA sequence: TGTGCCAGCAGTTTAGCGCGAGACAGGGTTCGGCATGAGCAGTTCTTC.

The V gene is TRBV6-5, the J gene TRBJ1-5, with a tentative D call TRBD1 (6 bases). The germline V and J ends were trimmed by 0 bases and 1 base, with 13 bases remaining between them. The CDR3 is 17 residues long. Germline V gene lookup returns CDR1 MNHEY and CDR2 SVGAGI. CDR3 residues: CASSYSGGRESNQPQHF. DNA for the CDR3: TGTGCCAGCAGTTACTCGGGGGGCAGGGAGAGCAATCAGCCCCAGCATTTT.

A few counts support this clonotype. V is TRBV5-1 and J is TRBJ1-1; TRBD1 might be the D (5 bases). CDR3 length: 15 amino acids. Germline V gene sequence: CDR1 SGHRS, CDR2 YFSETQ. V lost 0 bases to trimming and J lost 5 bases, with 14 bases between them. This CDR3 is CASSLDDTGGTEAFF. CDR3 bases: TGCGCCAGCAGCTTGGATGACACGGGGGGTACTGAAGCTTTCTTT.

This clonotype showed up just a few times. In DNA form, the CDR3 reads TGCAGCGGGGGGGGGGACCTTCGAGAGACCCAGTACTTC. Amino acid sequence: CSGGGDLRETQYF. The chain couples TRBV29-1 to TRBJ2-5; 7 nucleotides match TRBD2. This CDR3 is 13 amino acids long. The J segment lost 4 bases and the V segment lost 7 bases, leaving 9 bases of the junction unmatched. Germline V gene lookup returns CDR1 SQVTM and CDR2 ANQGSEA.

This clonotype has at least ten counts. The chain recombines TRBV7-9 with TRBJ2-1; 9 nucleotides agree with TRBD2. CDR1 SEHNR and CDR2 FQNEAQ come from the germline V gene (reference sequence). The V and J ends lost 1 base and 10 bases, in that order; junction bases with no gene match: 5. This CDR3 is 14 amino acids long. CDR3 nucleotide sequence: TGTGCCAGCAGCTTAGTTAGCGGGGGAGAAGAGCAGTTCTTC. Protein: CASSLVSGGEEQFF.

The chain carries TRBV6-1 and TRBJ2-2, with TRBD2 matching over 8 bases. This CDR3 is 16 amino acids long. Germline V gives CDR1 MNHNS, CDR2 SASEGT. Trimming removed 7 bases from V and 8 bases from J; junction bases left unmatched: 15. CDR3 in DNA: TGTGCCAGCACCTATAGGTTGCGGGGGGATAAGGGGGAGCTGTTTTTT. Its protein product is CASTYRLRGDKGELFF.